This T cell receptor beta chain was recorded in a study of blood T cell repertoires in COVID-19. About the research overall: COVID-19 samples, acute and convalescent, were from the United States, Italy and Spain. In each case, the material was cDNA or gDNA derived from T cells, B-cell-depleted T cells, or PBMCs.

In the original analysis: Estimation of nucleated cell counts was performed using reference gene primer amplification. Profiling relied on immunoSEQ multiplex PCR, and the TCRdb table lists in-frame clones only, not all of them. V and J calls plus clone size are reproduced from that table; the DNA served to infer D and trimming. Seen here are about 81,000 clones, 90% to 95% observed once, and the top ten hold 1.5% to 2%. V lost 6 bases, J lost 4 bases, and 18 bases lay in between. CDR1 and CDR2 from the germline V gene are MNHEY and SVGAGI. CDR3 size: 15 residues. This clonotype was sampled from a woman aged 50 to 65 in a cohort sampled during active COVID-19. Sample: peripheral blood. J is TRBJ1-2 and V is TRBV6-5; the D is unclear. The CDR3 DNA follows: TGTGCCAGCAGCCGCCCGGGAAGGGCGGCCTATGGCTACACCTTC. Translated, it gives CASSRPGRAAYGYTF.